One and the same sample provided the 25 T cell receptor beta chains below, sequenced in a study of T cell responses to AZD1222 COVID-19 vaccine. The repertoire was sequenced with immunoSEQ multiplex PCR; TCRdb's copy has only in-frame clones and lacks some. The sample lists about 100,000 clones; 86% were seen once. The source material was peripheral blood, sampled on day 0 of AZD1222 vaccination. These receptors were taken from an adult in good health.

This clone was detected only a few times. V usage is TRBV30 and J usage is TRBJ2-7; 10 bases are a match to TRBD1. The CDR3 extends over 15 amino acids. Trimming cost V 3 bases and J 6 bases; bases outside gene matches: 11. Germline V lookup: CDR1 GTSNPN, CDR2 SVGIG (reference sequence). The CDR3 here is CAWRHRDRGDSEQYF. In DNA, the CDR3 is TGTGCCTGGAGACACCGGGACAGGGGAGATTCCGAGCAGTACTTC.

This chain connects TRBV5-1 to TRBJ2-5; TRBD1 or TRBD2 may be the D gene (6 bases each). Germline V lookup: CDR1 SGHRS, CDR2 YFSETQ. CDR3 length equals 15 residues. V lost 2 bases and J 3 bases, leaving 14 bases between the germline ends. CDR3 nucleotide sequence: TGCGCCAGCAGCTTCCTAGGGGGGTCGGAAGAGACCCAGTACTTC. Its protein is CASSFLGGSEETQYF.

Notes on this clone: Other DNA sequences within the sample encode an identical CDR3. CDR3: CASSITGSNQPQHF. The CDR3 coding sequence is TGTGCCAGTAGTATTACAGGTAGCAATCAGCCCCAGCATTTT. The genes are TRBV19 and TRBJ1-5; weak D call: TRBD1 (5 bases). Germline-derived CDR1 and CDR2 are LNHDA and SQIVND (reference sequence). CDR3 size: 14 residues. V dropped 3 bases and J dropped 0 bases, with 6 bases sitting between them.

This clone was seen only a few times. This chain uses TRBV9 with TRBJ2-7, with 9 bases identical to TRBD1. This CDR3 has 16 residues. The V segment lost 0 bases and the J segment 5 bases; nucleotides outside the gene matches: 9. Germline V CDR1 and CDR2: SGDLS, YYNGEE. CDR3 residues: CASSVAPGTGSHEQYF. CDR3 sequence (DNA): TGTGCCAGCAGCGTAGCCCCCGGGACAGGGTCCCACGAGCAGTACTTC.

This clone was counted between two and nine times. V and J are TRBV30 and TRBJ1-1; possibly TRBD1 for D (5 bases). The CDR3 consists of 11 residues. V lost 4 bases and J 3 bases, leaving 6 bases between the germline ends. Germline loops: CDR1 GTSNPN, CDR2 SVGIG (reference sequence). The CDR3 loop is CAWTGYTEAFF. For the CDR3, the DNA is TGTGCCTGGACAGGGTACACTGAAGCTTTCTTT.

V and J are TRBV2 and TRBJ2-7; 11 bases line up with TRBD1. This CDR3 is built from 13 residues. Germline V CDR1 and CDR2: SNHLY, FYNNEI. The V gene end was trimmed by 6 bases and the J gene end by 5 bases; junction bases not matched to a gene: 3. CDR3 in DNA: TGTGCCAGCAGAGGACAGGGGGCGGACGAGCAGTACTTC. Translated: CASRGQGADEQYF.

J is TRBJ2-2 and V is TRBV3-1 (or the pseudogene TRBV3-2); D gene ambiguous. CDR1 is LGHDT, CDR2 YNNKEL, per germline (reference sequence). V lost 3 bases and J lost 4, with 0 bases in between. The CDR3 sequence is 11 residues long. The CDR3 sequence is CASSHTGELFF. CDR3 sequence (DNA): TGTGCCAGCAGCCACACCGGGGAGCTGTTTTTT.

This clone was seen a single time. The CDR3 loop reads CAISESSLWRGETQYF. CDR3 bases: TGTGCCATCAGTGAGTCGAGCCTATGGCGGGGGGAGACCCAGTACTTC. The chain combines TRBV10-3 with TRBJ2-5; 7 bases fit TRBD2. The germline gives CDR1 ENHRY, CDR2 SYGVKD. Unmatched junction bases numbered 9, after V lost 0 bases and J lost 5 bases. The CDR3 is 16 residues long.

V usage is TRBV18 and J usage is TRBJ2-3; a weak D match, TRBD2 (6 bases). CDR3 size: 15 residues. Germline assignment: CDR1 KGHSH and CDR2 LQKENI. V shed 0 bases and J shed 1 base, with 8 bases lying between them. The chain's CDR3 is CASSPPGGGTDTQYF. The DNA of the CDR3 is TGTGCCAGCTCACCACCGGGCGGGGGCACAGATACGCAGTATTTT.

CDR3 sequence (DNA): TGTGCCAGCAGCTTAAATCAGCGCTGGACAGGGCTTTATGGCTACACCTTC. Translation: CASSLNQRWTGLYGYTF. This sequence joins TRBV11-2 and TRBJ1-2, with TRBD1 identical over 8 bases. The V gene end was trimmed by 2 bases and the J gene end by 5 bases; junction bases not matched to a gene: 13. Germline V lookup: CDR1 SGHAT, CDR2 FQNNGV. The CDR3 has 17 residues. The variable domain in full, completed from reference TRBV11-2 and TRBJ1-2, reads EAGVAQSPRYKIIEKRQSVAFWCNPISGHATLYWYQQILGQGPKLLIQFQNNGVVDDSQLPKDRFSAERLKGVDSTLKIQPAKLEDSAVYLCASSLNQRWTGLYGYTFGSGTRLTVV.

The chain joins TRBV28 to TRBJ1-4; 9 bases are shared with TRBD1. Germline values: CDR1 MDHEN, CDR2 SYDVKM. The CDR3 length is 15 residues. The V segment lost 6 bases and the J segment 6 bases; nucleotides outside the gene matches: 8. In nucleotides, the CDR3 is TGTGCCAGCAGCACTACAGGGGGCGTCTATGAAAAACTGTTTTTT. As protein: CASSTTGGVYEKLFF.

The rearrangement links TRBV5-6 to TRBJ1-3; the D gene is possibly TRBD1 (5 bases). The CDR3 is made up of 14 amino acids. The germline V gene encodes CDR1 SGHDT and CDR2 YYEEEE. Trimming shortened V by 4 bases and J by 3 bases, and 11 bases separated the two germline ends. CDR3 DNA: TGTGCCAGCAGCCCTGGACAAGGTGGAAACACCATATATTTT. Protein product: CASSPGQGGNTIYF.

The chain combines TRBV3-1 (or the pseudogene TRBV3-2) with TRBJ2-7; D gene unclear. The CDR3 consists of 14 residues. Germline CDR1 LGHDT, CDR2 YNNKEL (reference sequence). The V end was cut by 2 bases, the J end by 3 bases, with 11 bases between. CDR3 loop: CASSQTRADYEQYF. For the CDR3, the DNA is TGTGCCAGCAGCCAAACACGAGCCGACTACGAGCAGTACTTC.

The chain joins TRBV19 to TRBJ1-1; 8 bases match TRBD1. The CDR3 contains 15 residues. Trimming at V came to 5 bases and at J to 4 bases, leaving 9 bases not matched to a gene. CDR1 LNHDA and CDR2 SQIVND come from the germline V gene (reference sequence). CDR3 DNA sequence: TGTGCCAGTAGTGTGTCTCAGGGGGCGCCCACTGAAGCTTTCTTT. This encodes CASSVSQGAPTEAFF.

The chain combines TRBV4-1 with TRBJ1-5; possible D gene TRBD1, 6 bases. The CDR3 has 14 amino acids. The germline V gene encodes CDR1 MGHRA and CDR2 YSYEKL. Trimming removed 0 bases at V and 7 bases at J, with 10 bases between. The CDR3 region is CASSQDTGYQPQHF. The CDR3 region has the DNA TGCGCCAGCAGCCAAGATACAGGGTACCAGCCCCAGCATTTT.

This chain links TRBV7-6 with TRBJ2-7; D not resolved. Germline CDR1 reads SGHVS; CDR2 reads FNYEAQ. The CDR3 runs 13 residues. V lost 1 base and J lost 0, with 4 bases in between. The CDR3 protein is CASSLGHSYEQYF. The CDR3 DNA reads TGTGCCAGCAGCTTAGGACACTCCTACGAGCAGTACTTC.

The chain joins TRBV2 to TRBJ2-1, with 10 bases identical to TRBD2. The germline gives CDR1 SNHLY, CDR2 FYNNEI. The CDR3 sequence is 15 residues long. The J segment lost 9 bases and the V segment lost 4 bases, leaving 9 bases of the junction unmatched. The DNA for the CDR3 is TGTGCCAGCAGTGTCCTAGCGGGAGCAGCGGGTGAGCAGTTCTTC. It translates to CASSVLAGAAGEQFF.

This chain links TRBV5-1 with TRBJ2-3; weak D call: TRBD2 (5 bases). The germline CDR1 and CDR2 sequences are SGHRS and YFSETQ. The CDR3 has 13 residues. V was pared by 4 bases and J by 2 bases, with 8 bases between. As DNA, the CDR3 is TGCGCCAGCAGCGTGAGGGTCACAGATACGCAGTATTTT. As protein: CASSVRVTDTQYF.

The CDR3 sequence is CASSLLEPGELFF. CDR3 in DNA: TGTGCCAGCAGCTTATTGGAACCCGGGGAGCTGTTTTTT. The chain links TRBV11-2 to TRBJ2-2; D call uncertain. The V end lost 2 bases, the J end lost 6 bases, and 7 bases lay between the germline ends. There are 13 residues in the CDR3. Germline-derived CDR1 and CDR2 are SGHAT and FQNNGV.

The chain carries TRBV30 and TRBJ1-1; D gene uncertain. The V end lost 6 bases, the J end lost 4 bases, and 9 bases lay between the germline ends. The germline CDR1 and CDR2 sequences are GTSNPN and SVGIG (reference sequence). The CDR3 totals 11 residues. DNA for the CDR3: TGTGCCTGCCAGGTGGGCACTGAAGCTTTCTTT. Its translation is CACQVGTEAFF. The variable domain in full, with the rest retrieved from reference TRBV30 and TRBJ1-1, is SQTIHQWPATLVQPVGSPLSLECTVEGTSNPNLYWYRQAAGRGLQLLFYSVGIGQISSEVPQNLSASRPQDRQFILSSKKLLLSDSGFYLCACQVGTEAFFGQGTRLTVV.

V gene TRBV29-1 combines with J gene TRBJ2-2; the D gene is possibly TRBD1 (6 bases). Germline-derived CDR1 and CDR2 are SQVTM and ANQGSEA. Trimming pared 4 bases from V and 3 bases from J, leaving 12 bases between. The CDR3 is 14 amino acids. The CDR3 DNA reads TGCAGCGTTGGTCCGGACAGCTACACCGGGGAGCTGTTTTTT. Protein: CSVGPDSYTGELFF.

The chain combines TRBV29-1 with TRBJ2-4; TRBD1 agrees at 7 bases. The J segment lost 9 bases and the V segment lost 6 bases, leaving 8 bases of the junction unmatched. Germline V lookup: CDR1 SQVTM, CDR2 ANQGSEA. The CDR3 contains 12 residues. CDR3 amino acids: CSVLGQVGIQYF. CDR3 DNA: TGCAGCGTCCTCGGACAGGTTGGCATTCAGTACTTC.

This clone was seen a few times. The CDR3, as DNA: TGTGCCAGCAGCTCCCCCCCACGTCGGGGGGTTTCCTACGAGCAGTACTTC. It translates to CASSSPPRRGVSYEQYF. V usage is TRBV7-3 and J usage is TRBJ2-7; 7 nucleotides line up with TRBD2. The CDR3 has 17 residues. The germline V gene encodes CDR1 SGHTA and CDR2 FQGTGA. Losses at the gene ends were 4 bases for V and 1 base for J; bases not matched to a gene: 13.

The rearrangement uses TRBV5-1 and TRBJ2-2, with 7 bases fitting TRBD2. CDR1 is SGHRS and CDR2 is YFSETQ in the germline V gene. V gave up 6 bases and J gave up 0 bases; unmatched junction bases: 2. The CDR3 extends over 14 amino acids. CDR3 in amino acids: CASILAANTGELFF. The CDR3 coding sequence is TGCGCCAGCATCCTAGCGGCGAACACCGGGGAGCTGTTTTTT.

This chain connects TRBV27 to TRBJ1-5; D is undetermined. The CDR3 spans 15 residues. In germline, CDR1 is MNHEY, CDR2 SMNVEV (reference sequence). Trimming shortened V by 0 bases and J by 0 bases, and 6 bases separated the two germline ends. CDR3 DNA sequence: TGTGCCAGCAGTTTATCGGGTTATAGCAATCAGCCCCAGCATTTT. Amino acid sequence: CASSLSGYSNQPQHF.